This TCR beta chain was sequenced in a study of T cell responses to AZD1222 COVID-19 vaccine. TCRdb keeps only in-frame clones here, not all; method: immunoSEQ multiplex PCR. The top ten clones hold approximately 1.5% of a sample with roughly 100,000 clones, approximately 90% of them seen once. With regard to this clone: The antigen remains undetermined.

Study-wide points: Nearly half of spike-specific TCRs reportedly target unmutated variant regions.

The sequenced sample was peripheral blood, obtained on day 0 of AZD1222 vaccination. This receptor was identified in an adult in good health.

Here the CDR3 DNA reads TGCGCCAGCAGCCAAGTAACAGGGGACAATCAGCCCCAGCATTTT. Protein sequence: CASSQVTGDNQPQHF. The chain recombines TRBV4-3 with TRBJ1-5; 7 nucleotides match TRBD1. CDR3 length: 15 residues. Germline V gives CDR1 LGHNA, CDR2 YSLEER. V dropped 1 base and J dropped 3; count of bases not matched to a gene: 3.